Listed below are T cell receptor beta chains from one sample, sequenced in a study of blood T cell repertoires in COVID-19. Repertoires were generated with immunoSEQ multiplex PCR, while TCRdb's copy carries only in-frame clones and drops some. The sample contains approximately 300,000 clones, roughly nine tenths of which appear only once. Sequencing used peripheral blood. The receptors were sampled from a man younger than 35 who had recovered from COVID-19. Each CDR3 is given with its conserved first and last residue. Fields, in order: J gene, V gene, D gene, clone size, CDR3 protein, CDR3 DNA. D genes are given only for firm matches. Size is omitted from some rows. Given values are once, few, many or a class for expanded clones.

J gene: TRBJ1-5
V gene: TRBV19
D gene: -
clone size: -
CDR3 protein: CASSIGAGAANQPQHF
CDR3 DNA: TGTGCCAGTAGTATCGGTGCGGGGGCTGCCAATCAGCCCCAGCATTTT

J gene: TRBJ1-1
V gene: TRBV6-6
D gene: -
clone size: -
CDR3 protein: CASSYRVTEAFF
CDR3 DNA: TGTGCCAGCAGTTACCGGGTCACTGAAGCTTTCTTT

J gene: TRBJ2-3
V gene: TRBV13
D gene: TRBD2
clone size: -
CDR3 protein: CASSSRLAGTDTQYF
CDR3 DNA: TGTGCCAGCAGCTCACGACTAGCGGGCACAGATACGCAGTATTTT

J gene: TRBJ2-7
V gene: TRBV5-5
D gene: -
clone size: -
CDR3 protein: CASTYYDRGSYEQYF
CDR3 DNA: TGTGCCAGCACCTATTATGACAGAGGCTCCTACGAGCAGTACTTC

J gene: TRBJ1-4
V gene: TRBV11-2
D gene: -
clone size: -
CDR3 protein: CASSLDPWSEKLFF
CDR3 DNA: TGTGCCAGCAGCTTAGATCCATGGAGTGAAAAACTGTTTTTT

J gene: TRBJ2-7
V gene: TRBV6-5
D gene: TRBD1
clone size: -
CDR3 protein: CASSPTGGGNYEQYF
CDR3 DNA: TGTGCCAGCAGCCCCACAGGGGGAGGAAACTACGAGCAGTACTTC

J gene: TRBJ2-4
V gene: TRBV14
D gene: TRBD2
clone size: -
CDR3 protein: CASSQGYPSGRYGKNIQYF
CDR3 DNA: TGTGCCAGCAGCCAAGGGTATCCTAGCGGGAGGTATGGCAAAAACATTCAGTACTTC

J gene: TRBJ2-2
V gene: TRBV5-1
D gene: -
clone size: -
CDR3 protein: CASSFSPNTGELFF
CDR3 DNA: TGCGCCAGCAGCTTTAGTCCGAACACCGGGGAGCTGTTTTTT

J gene: TRBJ2-6
V gene: TRBV27
D gene: TRBD1
clone size: -
CDR3 protein: CASSTRTGRSGANVLTF
CDR3 DNA: TGTGCCAGCAGTACACGGACAGGGCGCTCTGGGGCCAACGTCCTGACTTTC

J gene: TRBJ2-1
V gene: TRBV5-6
D gene: TRBD1
clone size: -
CDR3 protein: CASSLGTGNEQFF
CDR3 DNA: TGTGCCAGCAGCTTGGGGACAGGGAATGAGCAGTTCTTC

J gene: TRBJ2-7
V gene: TRBV7-2
D gene: -
clone size: -
CDR3 protein: CASSLVGHVHF
CDR3 DNA: TGTGCCAGCAGCTTAGTGGGACATGTCCACTTC

J gene: TRBJ1-5
V gene: TRBV4-3
D gene: TRBD1
clone size: -
CDR3 protein: CASSQETGNQPQHF
CDR3 DNA: TGCGCCAGCAGCCAAGAGACAGGGAATCAGCCCCAGCATTTT

J gene: TRBJ2-5
V gene: TRBV9
D gene: TRBD2
clone size: -
CDR3 protein: CASSVDGSGTAETQYF
CDR3 DNA: TGTGCCAGCAGCGTAGATGGTAGCGGGACGGCAGAGACCCAGTACTTC

J gene: TRBJ2-7
V gene: TRBV7-2
D gene: TRBD1
clone size: few
CDR3 protein: CASSRDRLEQYF
CDR3 DNA: TGTGCCAGCAGTCGGGACAGGCTCGAGCAGTACTTC

J gene: TRBJ1-3
V gene: TRBV7-2
D gene: -
clone size: -
CDR3 protein: CASSLVGAGAGNTIYF
CDR3 DNA: TGTGCCAGCAGCTTAGTAGGGGCAGGGGCTGGAAACACCATATATTTT

J gene: TRBJ2-7
V gene: TRBV28
D gene: TRBD2
clone size: -
CDR3 protein: CASSPPPGLAGFRSYEQYF
CDR3 DNA: TGTGCCAGCAGTCCCCCCCCGGGACTAGCGGGATTTCGCTCCTACGAGCAGTACTTC

J gene: TRBJ1-1
V gene: TRBV27
D gene: -
clone size: -
CDR3 protein: CASSSRGEGTEAFF
CDR3 DNA: TGTGCCAGCAGTTCCCGAGGGGAGGGCACTGAAGCTTTCTTT

J gene: TRBJ2-3
V gene: TRBV11-1
D gene: TRBD1
clone size: -
CDR3 protein: CASSLPTGSSTDTQYF
CDR3 DNA: TGTGCCAGCAGCTTACCGACAGGGAGCAGCACAGATACGCAGTATTTT

J gene: TRBJ1-1
V gene: TRBV9
D gene: -
clone size: -
CDR3 protein: CASSAGKVRGTEAFF
CDR3 DNA: TGTGCCAGCAGCGCAGGAAAAGTCAGAGGGACTGAAGCTTTCTTT

J gene: TRBJ2-3
V gene: TRBV3-1/TRBV3-2
D gene: -
clone size: -
CDR3 protein: CASSPQGTDTQYF
CDR3 DNA: TGTGCCAGCAGCCCCCAGGGTACAGATACGCAGTATTTT

J gene: TRBJ2-1
V gene: TRBV24-1
D gene: TRBD1
clone size: -
CDR3 protein: CATSDSGTAYNEQFF
CDR3 DNA: TGTGCCACCAGTGACTCGGGGACAGCGTACAATGAGCAGTTCTTC

J gene: TRBJ2-1
V gene: TRBV4-1
D gene: TRBD2
clone size: -
CDR3 protein: CASSRPGLAGDEQFF
CDR3 DNA: TGCGCCAGCAGCCGCCCCGGACTAGCGGGCGATGAGCAGTTCTTC

J gene: TRBJ2-3
V gene: TRBV5-1
D gene: TRBD2
clone size: -
CDR3 protein: CASSLASGRNGDTQYF
CDR3 DNA: TGCGCCAGCAGCTTGGCTAGCGGGAGGAATGGGGATACGCAGTATTTT

J gene: TRBJ1-2
V gene: TRBV6-1
D gene: TRBD1
clone size: few
CDR3 protein: CASSEKVGAAGGWDLHGYTF
CDR3 DNA: TGTGCCAGCAGTGAAAAAGTCGGGGCGGCAGGGGGATGGGATCTGCATGGCTACACCTTC

J gene: TRBJ2-1
V gene: TRBV7-2
D gene: -
clone size: -
CDR3 protein: CASSLGSPPGNEQFF
CDR3 DNA: TGTGCCAGCAGCTTAGGATCACCCCCCGGCAATGAGCAGTTCTTC

J gene: TRBJ2-1
V gene: TRBV18
D gene: -
clone size: -
CDR3 protein: CASSPPTNPLYNEQFF
CDR3 DNA: TGTGCCAGCTCACCACCCACTAACCCCCTTTACAATGAGCAGTTCTTC

J gene: TRBJ2-1
V gene: TRBV29-1
D gene: -
clone size: -
CDR3 protein: CSVKGRFNEQFF
CDR3 DNA: TGCAGCGTCAAAGGGAGGTTCAATGAGCAGTTCTTC

J gene: TRBJ1-1
V gene: TRBV15
D gene: TRBD1
clone size: -
CDR3 protein: CATSPERQGLREAFF
CDR3 DNA: TGTGCCACCAGCCCCGAGCGACAGGGTCTACGAGAAGCTTTCTTT

J gene: TRBJ1-5
V gene: TRBV27
D gene: TRBD1
clone size: -
CDR3 protein: CASSARTGGRNQPQHF
CDR3 DNA: TGTGCCAGCAGTGCCAGGACAGGGGGCAGGAATCAGCCCCAGCATTTT

J gene: TRBJ2-3
V gene: TRBV27
D gene: TRBD1
clone size: -
CDR3 protein: CASSSTPPGGIFEVTDTQYF
CDR3 DNA: TGTGCCAGCAGTTCCACCCCCCCAGGGGGCATTTTCGAGGTCACAGATACGCAGTATTTT

J gene: TRBJ2-2
V gene: TRBV7-2
D gene: TRBD1
clone size: once
CDR3 protein: CASSHGQGAATGELFF
CDR3 DNA: TGTGCCAGCAGCCACGGACAGGGGGCGGCGACCGGGGAGCTGTTTTTT

J gene: TRBJ1-2
V gene: TRBV2
D gene: TRBD1
clone size: many
CDR3 protein: CASGQGRRDYGYTF
CDR3 DNA: TGTGCCAGCGGACAGGGGCGGAGGGACTATGGCTACACCTTC

J gene: TRBJ1-1
V gene: TRBV6-6
D gene: TRBD1
clone size: -
CDR3 protein: CASSYQGVNTEAFF
CDR3 DNA: TGTGCCAGCAGTTACCAGGGGGTGAACACTGAAGCTTTCTTT

J gene: TRBJ2-7
V gene: TRBV7-3
D gene: -
clone size: -
CDR3 protein: CASSFGQGYEQYF
CDR3 DNA: TGTGCCAGCAGCTTTGGGCAGGGCTACGAGCAGTACTTC

J gene: TRBJ1-1
V gene: TRBV19
D gene: TRBD1
clone size: -
CDR3 protein: CASRPTDRGQIGTEAFF
CDR3 DNA: TGTGCCAGTAGGCCAACGGACAGGGGGCAGATAGGCACTGAAGCTTTCTTT

J gene: TRBJ2-5
V gene: TRBV12-3/TRBV12-4
D gene: TRBD2
clone size: -
CDR3 protein: CASSFRGVETQYF
CDR3 DNA: TGTGCCAGCAGTTTTCGGGGGGTCGAGACCCAGTACTTC

J gene: TRBJ2-2
V gene: TRBV7-9
D gene: -
clone size: once
CDR3 protein: CASSGEFQYTGELFF
CDR3 DNA: TGTGCCAGCAGCGGGGAGTTTCAGTACACCGGGGAGCTGTTTTTT

J gene: TRBJ1-2
V gene: TRBV6-1
D gene: TRBD1
clone size: few
CDR3 protein: CASGGVGQAGYTF
CDR3 DNA: TGTGCCAGCGGGGGTGTAGGACAGGCCGGCTACACCTTC

J gene: TRBJ2-7
V gene: TRBV28
D gene: -
clone size: -
CDR3 protein: CASGSYEQYF
CDR3 DNA: TGTGCCAGCGGGAGCTACGAGCAGTACTTC

J gene: TRBJ2-7
V gene: TRBV4-2
D gene: TRBD2
clone size: once
CDR3 protein: CASSLGTTEQYF
CDR3 DNA: TGTGCCAGCAGCCTTGGGACTACCGAGCAGTACTTC

J gene: TRBJ1-1
V gene: TRBV18
D gene: TRBD1
clone size: -
CDR3 protein: CASSPGQGRENTEAFF
CDR3 DNA: TGTGCCAGCTCACCCGGACAGGGGCGGGAGAACACTGAAGCTTTCTTT

J gene: TRBJ2-5
V gene: TRBV9
D gene: TRBD2
clone size: -
CDR3 protein: CASSAQSSGTETQYF
CDR3 DNA: TGTGCCAGCAGCGCCCAATCTAGCGGGACGGAGACCCAGTACTTC

J gene: TRBJ2-7
V gene: TRBV5-1
D gene: TRBD1
clone size: -
CDR3 protein: CASSPGQGHYSYEQYF
CDR3 DNA: TGCGCCAGCAGCCCGGGACAGGGGCACTACTCCTACGAGCAGTACTTC

J gene: TRBJ2-1
V gene: TRBV27
D gene: TRBD1
clone size: -
CDR3 protein: CASSGYGQGSLNEQFF
CDR3 DNA: TGTGCCAGCAGTGGCTACGGACAGGGTAGTTTGAATGAGCAGTTCTTC

J gene: TRBJ2-6
V gene: TRBV7-2
D gene: TRBD1
clone size: once
CDR3 protein: CASSPDRDAPYSGANVLTF
CDR3 DNA: TGTGCCAGCAGCCCGGACAGGGATGCCCCTTACTCTGGGGCCAACGTCCTGACTTTC

J gene: TRBJ2-2
V gene: TRBV6-6
D gene: -
clone size: -
CDR3 protein: CASSYGGHLNTGELFF
CDR3 DNA: TGTGCCAGCAGTTACGGGGGACACCTGAACACCGGGGAGCTGTTTTTT

J gene: TRBJ1-3
V gene: TRBV5-1
D gene: -
clone size: -
CDR3 protein: CASSSGETSGNTIYF
CDR3 DNA: TGCGCCAGCAGCTCAGGCGAGACCTCTGGAAACACCATATATTTT

J gene: TRBJ2-3
V gene: TRBV6-2/TRBV6-3
D gene: TRBD1
clone size: -
CDR3 protein: CASSHTKQGDTQYF
CDR3 DNA: TGTGCCAGCAGCCACACCAAACAGGGGGATACGCAGTATTTT

J gene: TRBJ1-1
V gene: TRBV12-3/TRBV12-4
D gene: -
clone size: -
CDR3 protein: CASRRGQNTEAFF
CDR3 DNA: TGTGCCAGCAGACGCGGACAGAACACTGAAGCTTTCTTT

J gene: TRBJ1-4
V gene: TRBV2
D gene: TRBD1
clone size: -
CDR3 protein: CASSTQDRSNEKLFF
CDR3 DNA: TGTGCCAGCAGTACCCAGGACAGGAGTAATGAAAAACTGTTTTTT